The 25 T cell receptor beta chains in this list originate from one sample, sequenced in a study of radiotherapy plus CTLA-4 blockade in lung cancer. Using immunoSEQ multiplex PCR, the repertoire was profiled, and TCRdb retains in-frame clones only, with some absent. Here the sample spans roughly 1,500 clones, 70% to 90% being singletons. The sequencing here drew on tumor tissue, taken from a patient treated with radiotherapy plus ipilimumab. The receptors were sampled from a human donor with non-small cell lung cancer who had a complete response to radiotherapy plus ipilimumab.

This clone appeared a single time. This chain uses TRBV19 with TRBJ2-2; D is unresolved. Looked up from germline, CDR1 is LNHDA and CDR2 is SQIVND (reference sequence). This CDR3 spans 11 amino acids. The V and J ends lost 6 bases and 7 bases respectively, with 6 bases between them. Here the CDR3 DNA reads TGTGCCAGTAGATACGGCGGGGAGCTGTTTTTT. The encoded protein is CASRYGGELFF.

V usage is TRBV5-1 and J usage is TRBJ2-5, with D uncertain. Trimming removed 0 bases at V and 2 bases at J, with 11 bases between. The germline CDR1 and CDR2 sequences are SGHRS and YFSETQ. CDR3 size: 15 residues. CDR3 in amino acids: CASSLVSNSQETQYF. The CDR3 DNA reads as TGCGCCAGCAGCTTGGTTAGCAACAGTCAAGAGACCCAGTACTTC.

This clone was picked up a small number of times. The rearrangement uses TRBV5-4 and TRBJ1-3; TRBD1 aligns across 8 bases. The CDR3 runs to 16 residues. Germline-derived CDR1 and CDR2 are SGHNT and YYREEE (reference sequence). Trimming cost V 3 bases and J 0 bases; bases outside gene matches: 5. CDR3 coding DNA: TGTGCCAGCAGCTATGACAGGGGCCGCTCTGGAAACACCATATATTTT. Translation: CASSYDRGRSGNTIYF. The full variable domain, completed using reference TRBV5-4 and TRBJ1-3, is ETGVTQSPTHLIKTRGQQVTLRCSSQSGHNTVSWYQQALGQGPQFIFQYYREEENGRGNFPPRFSGLQFPNYSSELNVNALELDDSALYLCASSYDRGRSGNTIYFGEGSWLTVV.

A word on this clone: Additional DNA sequences in this sample encode the identical CDR3. The chain links TRBV4-3 to TRBJ1-2, with D tentatively TRBD1 (6 bases). V was cut by 1 base and J by 4 bases, with 7 bases left in between. This CDR3 region has 13 residues. In germline, CDR1 is LGHNA, CDR2 YSLEER. The CDR3 bases are TGCGCCAGCAGCCAAGGGACAGCCTATGGCTACACCTTC. Translation: CASSQGTAYGYTF.

Notes on this clone: This sample also contains other DNA sequences that code for the same CDR3. This chain joins TRBV19 and TRBJ1-5; TRBD1 agrees at 10 bases. Germline V lookup: CDR1 LNHDA, CDR2 SQIVND (reference sequence). The CDR3 extends over 15 amino acids. The J segment lost 6 bases and the V segment lost 3 bases, leaving 5 bases of the junction unmatched. Here the CDR3 reads CASSIGQGGSQPQHF. Written as DNA, the CDR3 is TGTGCCAGTAGTATCGGACAGGGGGGCAGTCAGCCCCAGCATTTT.

This chain uses TRBV11-2 with TRBJ1-4, with D unresolved. The CDR3 covers 15 residues. Germline values: CDR1 SGHAT, CDR2 FQNNGV. Trimming left V 2 bases short and J 0 bases short, with 7 bases between. CDR3 nucleotide sequence: TGTGCCAGCAGCTTATCGGGTACAACTAATGAAAAACTGTTTTTT. Translating it yields CASSLSGTTNEKLFF.

This sequence joins TRBV14 and TRBJ1-4; D perhaps matches TRBD1 (5 bases). This CDR3 is built from 18 residues. V was pared by 4 bases and J by 0 bases, with 18 bases between. The germline V gene encodes CDR1 SGHDN and CDR2 FVKESK. The CDR3 nucleotides read TGTGCCAGCAGCCTCAAGGCGGCGTTGGGGGCAACTAATGAAAAACTGTTTTTT. Encoded protein: CASSLKAALGATNEKLFF.

The chain recombines TRBV7-9 with TRBJ2-1, with D uncertain. The CDR3 length is 17 residues. Germline assignment: CDR1 SEHNR and CDR2 FQNEAQ (reference sequence). Trimming shortened V by 0 bases and J by 8 bases, and 20 bases separated the two germline ends. Here the CDR3 DNA reads TGTGCCAGCAGCTTAGCTAAAAGGACCGAGCCACGGTATGAGCAGTTCTTC. Translating gives CASSLAKRTEPRYEQFF.

The rearrangement links TRBV19 to TRBJ2-1; 8 bases fit TRBD1. The germline gives CDR1 LNHDA, CDR2 SQIVND (reference sequence). Trimming removed 7 bases from V and 5 bases from J; junction bases left unmatched: 7. This CDR3 is built from 14 residues. This CDR3 is CASNRDRRDNEQFF. DNA for the CDR3: TGTGCCAGTAATCGGGACAGGAGAGACAATGAGCAGTTCTTC. Filled out from reference TRBV19 and TRBJ2-1, the complete variable domain reads DGGITQSPKYLFRKEGQNVTLSCEQNLNHDAMYWYRQDPGQGLRLIYYSQIVNDFQKGDIAEGYSVSREKKESFPLTVTSAQKNPTAFYLCASNRDRRDNEQFFGPGTRLTVL.

The CDR3 DNA sequence: TGTGCCAGCAGTTCCGCACTACTCACTACCGGGGAGCTGTTTTTT. Amino acid sequence: CASSSALLTTGELFF. The chain is built from TRBV27 and TRBJ2-2; D remains ambiguous. The ends were cut back, 4 bases at V and 5 bases at J, with 14 bases in the middle. The germline CDR1 and CDR2 sequences are MNHEY and SMNVEV (reference sequence). CDR3 length equals 15 residues.

The chain has TRBV2 and TRBJ2-3; perhaps TRBD1 as D (6 bases). V was clipped by 7 bases and J by 7 bases, with 18 bases between them. The germline V gene has CDR1 SNHLY and CDR2 FYNNEI. This CDR3 has 14 residues. In DNA, the CDR3 is TGTGCCAGCAAAGGGGCAGGGGCAGCCTATACGCAGTATTTT. This encodes CASKGAGAAYTQYF. Full variable domain (rest looked up from reference TRBV2 and TRBJ2-3): EPEVTQTPSHQVTQMGQEVILRCVPISNHLYFYWYRQILGQKVEFLVSFYNNEISEKSEIFDDQFSVERPDGSNFTLKIRSTKLEDSAMYFCASKGAGAAYTQYFGPGTRLTVL.

About this clone itself: At one of its ends the junction is not consistent with the germline gene, which may arise from a read error. The chain couples TRBV15 to TRBJ1-2; weak D call: TRBD1 (6 bases). Germline CDR1 reads LNHNV; CDR2 reads YYDKDF (reference sequence). This CDR3 is 12 amino acids long. The CDR3, as DNA: TGTGCCACCAGCAGAGGCGGACAGAGCCCCAGCTTC. Translation: CATSRGGQSPSF.

The chain combines TRBV7-8 with TRBJ2-7; 11 bases are a match to TRBD2. After removal of 0 bases from V and 4 bases from J, the junction contained 8 bases not matched to a gene. In germline, CDR1 is SGHVS, CDR2 FQNEAQ. There are 17 residues in the CDR3. The CDR3 loop reads CASSLAPPGLAVYEQYF. CDR3 DNA: TGTGCCAGCAGCTTAGCTCCTCCGGGACTAGCGGTATACGAGCAGTACTTC. The full variable domain, rest sourced from reference TRBV7-8 and TRBJ2-7, is GAGVSQSPRYKVAKRGQDVALRCDPISGHVSLFWYQQALGQGPEFLTYFQNEAQLDKSGLPSDRFFAERPEGSVSTLKIQRTQQEDSAVYLCASSLAPPGLAVYEQYFGPGTRLTVT.

This rearrangement joins TRBV5-1 to TRBJ1-5; D unresolved. Deletions cut 7 bases from V and 0 bases from J, with 8 bases between. The CDR3 length is 13 residues. CDR1 is SGHRS and CDR2 is YFSETQ in the germline V gene. CDR3 sequence reads: CASARDSNQPQHF. In DNA, the CDR3 is TGCGCCAGCGCAAGGGATAGCAATCAGCCCCAGCATTTT. Together with reference TRBV5-1 and TRBJ1-5, the CDR3 gives the full variable domain: KAGVTQTPRYLIKTRGQQVTLSCSPISGHRSVSWYQQTPGQGLQFLFEYFSETQRNKGNFPGRFSGRQFSNSRSEMNVSTLELGDSALYLCASARDSNQPQHFGDGTRLSIL.

The CDR3 loop is CASRATTDTQYF. CDR3 DNA: TGTGCCAGCAGGGCGACCACTGATACGCAGTATTTT. The rearrangement uses TRBV2 and TRBJ2-3; D ambiguous. Trimming took off 6 bases at V and 6 bases at J, with 10 bases between the two ends. Germline V gives CDR1 SNHLY, CDR2 FYNNEI. The length of the CDR3 is 12 residues.

The rearrangement joins TRBV4-1 to TRBJ1-5; D call uncertain. CDR3 length equals 16 residues. CDR1 is MGHRA and CDR2 is YSYEKL in the germline V gene. The germline V and J ends were trimmed by 0 bases and 3 bases, with 12 bases remaining between them. The chain's CDR3 is CASSQDRSRANQPQHF. For the CDR3, the DNA is TGCGCCAGCAGCCAAGATCGGTCCAGAGCCAATCAGCCCCAGCATTTT.

This clone was detected a few times. This sequence joins TRBV21-1 and TRBJ1-5; no DNA check was done on the table's D call, TRBD1. TRBV21-1 is deemed a pseudogene. There are 13 residues in the CDR3. CDR3 sequence reads: CAQGQGRDQPQHF. The CDR3 DNA reads as TGTGCCCAAGGACAGGGGAGGGATCAGCCCCAGCATTTT.

The chain recombines TRBV7-9 with TRBJ2-7; 10 bases agree with TRBD2. Per germline, CDR1 SEHNR and CDR2 FQNEAQ (reference sequence). The CDR3 loop spans 15 amino acids. V dropped 6 bases and J dropped 4; count of bases not matched to a gene: 9. CDR3 amino acids: CASRKASGGVYEQYF. CDR3 coding DNA: TGTGCCAGCAGAAAAGCTAGCGGGGGTGTGTACGAGCAGTACTTC.

V usage is TRBV12-5 and J usage is TRBJ2-1; D gene unclear. This CDR3 has 13 amino acids. V was cut by 7 bases and J by 9 bases, with 16 bases left in between. In germline, CDR1 is LGHNT, CDR2 FRNRAP. The CDR3 is CASVPTPGVEQFF. In DNA, the CDR3 is TGTGCTAGTGTCCCTACTCCCGGCGTTGAGCAGTTCTTC.

V usage is TRBV11-2 and J usage is TRBJ1-5; D is perhaps TRBD1 (5 bases). The germline V gene has CDR1 SGHAT and CDR2 FQNNGV. The CDR3 runs 15 residues. The V gene lost 3 bases and the J gene lost 4 bases, with 13 bases spanning the gap. The CDR3 here is CASSFAGTNNQPQHF. Here the CDR3 DNA reads TGTGCCAGCAGCTTTGCGGGGACTAATAATCAGCCCCAGCATTTT.

The chain couples TRBV29-1 to TRBJ2-2; D gene ambiguous. The CDR3 runs 11 residues. Trimming left V 7 bases short and J 6 bases short, with 9 bases between. Germline lookup yields CDR1 SQVTM and CDR2 ANQGSEA. DNA for the CDR3: TGCAGCGCCCAGTTGGCCGGGGAGCTGTTTTTT. Its protein is CSAQLAGELFF.

The chain links TRBV7-9 to TRBJ1-1; 9 nucleotides agree with TRBD1. Germline CDR1 reads SEHNR; CDR2 reads FQNEAQ (reference sequence). Trimming took 5 bases from V and 0 from J; bases not matched to a gene: 4. The CDR3 spans 15 residues. The CDR3, as DNA: TGTGCCAGCAGCCAACAGGGGGCATTGAACACTGAAGCTTTCTTT. It encodes CASSQQGALNTEAFF.

J is TRBJ2-6 and V is TRBV4-3; D possibly corresponds to TRBD1 (5 bases). Trimming pared 6 bases from V and 4 bases from J, leaving 13 bases between. CDR3 size: 15 residues. The germline V gene encodes CDR1 LGHNA and CDR2 YSLEER. CDR3 loop: CASSKAGSGANVLTF. In DNA, the CDR3 is TGCGCCAGCAGTAAAGCAGGGTCCGGGGCCAACGTCCTGACTTTC.

The chain links TRBV10-3 to TRBJ1-1; D is undetermined. Germline CDR1 is ENHRY and CDR2 is SYGVKD. Deletions cut 3 bases from V and 5 bases from J, with 13 bases between. This CDR3 spans 14 amino acids. This CDR3 is CAISEMKGLTEAFF. As DNA, the CDR3 is TGTGCCATCAGTGAAATGAAGGGCTTAACTGAAGCTTTCTTT.

This rearrangement joins TRBV5-1 to TRBJ2-5; the D is unclear. V dropped 0 bases and J dropped 1 base, with 4 bases sitting between them. Germline V gives CDR1 SGHRS, CDR2 YFSETQ. The CDR3 sequence is 13 residues long. The CDR3 sequence is CASSLGLQETQYF. In DNA, the CDR3 is TGCGCCAGCAGCTTGGGACTCCAAGAGACCCAGTACTTC.